The rows below give T cell receptor beta chains drawn from one sample of a study of Ad26.COV2.S vaccination and SARS-CoV-2 variants. Clones were sequenced by immunoSEQ multiplex PCR, and TCRdb holds only the in-frame ones, with some missing. The table lists 430,000 or so clones, 80% to 90% of them singletons. This material consisted of peripheral blood, taken in a trial of Ad26.COV2.S vaccine versus placebo. Receptors originate from a person between 18 and 65 years old who received the Ad26.COV2.S COVID-19 vaccine or a placebo. Each CDR3 is given with its conserved first and last residue. The D gene is left open where the match is weak. Size is omitted from some rows. Given values are once, few, many or a class for expanded clones.

cdr3_nt cdr3_aa j_call v_call d_call clone_size
TGTGCCAGCAGTTTCGGTGACATTCAGTACTTC CASSFGDIQYF TRBJ2-4 TRBV27 - -
TGTGCCAGCCAATACGATAGCAATCAGCCCCAGCATTTT CASQYDSNQPQHF TRBJ1-5 TRBV12-3/TRBV12-4 - -
TGTGCCAGCTCACCGTCCGCGGGAGGGCCGGGGGAGACCCAGTACTTC CASSPSAGGPGETQYF TRBJ2-5 TRBV18 TRBD2 -
TGTGCCACCAGTGATTTTAGATCGGGGGATGATCATCAGCCCCAGCATTTT CATSDFRSGDDHQPQHF TRBJ1-5 TRBV24-1 - once
TGTGCCAGCAGTCTACGAGGGACAGATACGCAGTATTTT CASSLRGTDTQYF TRBJ2-3 TRBV5-6 - -
TGTGCCAGCAGCTTAGTAGGGATCTATGGCTACACCTTC CASSLVGIYGYTF TRBJ1-2 TRBV7-9 - -
TGTGCCTGGAGTGTACGGGTGTCACCCCTCCACTTT CAWSVRVSPLHF TRBJ1-6 TRBV30 - few
TGCAGTGCTAGTAACCCAAGGGGGGAGCAGCCCCAGCATTTT CSASNPRGEQPQHF TRBJ1-5 TRBV20-1 - -
TGCGCCAGCAGCTTTGGGACACCAGCCTACGAGCAGTACTTC CASSFGTPAYEQYF TRBJ2-7 TRBV5-1 - -
TGTGCCAGCAGCTGGCTGACCTCGAACTACGAGCAGTACTTC CASSWLTSNYEQYF TRBJ2-7 TRBV7-2 - -
TGTGCCAGCAGCTGGGCGGGCAGTACAGCATCCTCTGGGGCCAACGTCCTGACTTTC CASSWAGSTASSGANVLTF TRBJ2-6 TRBV5-6 - -
TGCAGCGTTGGGGGGCTGAAAGAGACCCAGTACTTC CSVGGLKETQYF TRBJ2-5 TRBV29-1 - -
TGTGCCAGCAGCTTAACGGGGGACCCCTACGAGCAGTACTTC CASSLTGDPYEQYF TRBJ2-7 TRBV11-2 - -
TGTGCCAGCAGCTTGGTAGACGGGACAGGGTTAGGTGGCTACACCTTC CASSLVDGTGLGGYTF TRBJ1-2 TRBV5-5 TRBD1 -
TGTGCCACCAGCAGAGATTCAGGGACTATTACTAACTATGGCTACACCTTC CATSRDSGTITNYGYTF TRBJ1-2 TRBV15 - -
TGTGCCAGCAGCTTGGGACAGCACCAAGAGACCCAGTACTTC CASSLGQHQETQYF TRBJ2-5 TRBV5-6 - few
TGTGCCAGCAGCTGGGGAGGCCCCAATTCCTACAATGAGCAGTTCTTC CASSWGGPNSYNEQFF TRBJ2-1 TRBV5-4 - -
TGTGCCAGCAGTGACCGGGCTAGCGGGGTTTTCCGCTCCTACGAGCAGTACTTC CASSDRASGVFRSYEQYF TRBJ2-7 TRBV6-1 TRBD2 -
TGTGCCAGCGGGGACAGGGAGTGGAATACGCAGTATTTT CASGDREWNTQYF TRBJ2-3 TRBV11-3 TRBD1 -
TGCGCCAGCAGCTTGGAACCCCGGGAGCCTAATGGAAACACCATATATTTT CASSLEPREPNGNTIYF TRBJ1-3 TRBV5-1 - -
TGTGCCAGCAGCCCCGGACCTTTCACAGATACGCAGTATTTT CASSPGPFTDTQYF TRBJ2-3 TRBV6-5 - -
TGTGCCAGCAGTCGACAGAGCTCCTACAATGAGCAGTTCTTC CASSRQSSYNEQFF TRBJ2-1 TRBV14 - -
TGTGCCAGCAGCCCCTCCCCCGACAGCTACGAGCAGTACTTC CASSPSPDSYEQYF TRBJ2-7 TRBV7-3 - -
TGCGCCAGCAGGGACAGTCAGGGTTCACCCCTCCACTTT CASRDSQGSPLHF TRBJ1-6 TRBV5-1 - -
TGTGCCAGCAGTTCCCCAATCCAAGAGACCCAGTACTTC CASSSPIQETQYF TRBJ2-5 TRBV27 - -
TGTGCCAGCAGTTTATTGGGGGCAGGGAACGACATTCAGTACTTC CASSLLGAGNDIQYF TRBJ2-4 TRBV27 - -
TGTGCCACCAGTGCCCGGACAGGGGAATTAAGCTACACCTTC CATSARTGELSYTF TRBJ1-2 TRBV24-1 TRBD1 few
TGCGCCAGCAGTGAGGATTACCAAGAGACCCAGTACTTC CASSEDYQETQYF TRBJ2-5 TRBV10-2 - -
TGTGCCAGAGAGGGGGAGGGAGGGACTGAAGCTTTCTTT CAREGEGGTEAFF TRBJ1-1 TRBV2 - -
TGTGCCAGCAGCTTGGGGACAGGCTCATATGGCTACACCTTC CASSLGTGSYGYTF TRBJ1-2 TRBV7-3 TRBD1 -
TGCGCCAGCAGCCAAGCCGGGCAGCCCGACACCGGGGAGCTGTTTTTT CASSQAGQPDTGELFF TRBJ2-2 TRBV4-3 - -
TGTGCCAGCTCACCGAGCCGGGGGATTCAGCCCCAGCATTTT CASSPSRGIQPQHF TRBJ1-5 TRBV18 - -
TGTGCCAGCAGCCAAGGCGGCAGTGGGGCCTATGGCTACACCTTC CASSQGGSGAYGYTF TRBJ1-2 TRBV14 - -
TGTGCCAGCAGCTTAGCTATGGGGACCTGGAATGAGCAGTTCTTC CASSLAMGTWNEQFF TRBJ2-1 TRBV7-9 - -
TGTGCCAGCAGTTTACAGGGCTCCTATAATTCACCCCTCCACTTT CASSLQGSYNSPLHF TRBJ1-6 TRBV6-5 - -
TGTGCCAGCAGCTTCGGGGGTAGGACTAGCGGAGGGGAGACCCAGTACTTC CASSFGGRTSGGETQYF TRBJ2-5 TRBV5-4 TRBD2 once
TGTGCCAGCCTCCGACCCGGACTCTACAATGAGCAGTTCTTC CASLRPGLYNEQFF TRBJ2-1 TRBV6-6 - -
TGTGCCAGCAGCTATTCAGGGGACCGTTTCACCGGGGAGCTGTTTTTT CASSYSGDRFTGELFF TRBJ2-2 TRBV7-2 - few
TGTGCCAGCAGCTTGGCGAGCTATGGCTACACCTTC CASSLASYGYTF TRBJ1-2 TRBV5-6 - -
TGTGCCAGCAGCGGACAAGCTTCGACTGAAGCTTTCTTT CASSGQASTEAFF TRBJ1-1 TRBV7-2 - -
TGTGCCAGCAGCCGAGGGGGAGTGGGCACAGATACGCAGTATTTT CASSRGGVGTDTQYF TRBJ2-3 TRBV5-4 - once
TGTGCCAGCAGAGGTGGGCAGGGCGGAAAGACCCAGTACTTC CASRGGQGGKTQYF TRBJ2-5 TRBV2 - -
TGTGCCAGCAGTGACGGGGGGGAGACAGATACGCAGTATTTT CASSDGGETDTQYF TRBJ2-3 TRBV6-4 TRBD2 -